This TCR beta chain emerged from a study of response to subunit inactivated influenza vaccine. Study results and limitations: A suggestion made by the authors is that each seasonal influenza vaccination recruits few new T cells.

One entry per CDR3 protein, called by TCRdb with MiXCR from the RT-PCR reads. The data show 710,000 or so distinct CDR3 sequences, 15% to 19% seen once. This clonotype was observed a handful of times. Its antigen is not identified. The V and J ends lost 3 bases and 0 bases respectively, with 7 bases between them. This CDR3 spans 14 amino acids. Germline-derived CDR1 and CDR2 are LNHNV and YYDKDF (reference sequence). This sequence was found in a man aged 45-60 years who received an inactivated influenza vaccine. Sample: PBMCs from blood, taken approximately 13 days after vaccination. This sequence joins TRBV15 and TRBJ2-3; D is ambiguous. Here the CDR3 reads CATSRTRSTDTQYF. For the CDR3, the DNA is TGTGCCACCAGCAGGACGAGGAGCACAGATACGCAGTATTTT.